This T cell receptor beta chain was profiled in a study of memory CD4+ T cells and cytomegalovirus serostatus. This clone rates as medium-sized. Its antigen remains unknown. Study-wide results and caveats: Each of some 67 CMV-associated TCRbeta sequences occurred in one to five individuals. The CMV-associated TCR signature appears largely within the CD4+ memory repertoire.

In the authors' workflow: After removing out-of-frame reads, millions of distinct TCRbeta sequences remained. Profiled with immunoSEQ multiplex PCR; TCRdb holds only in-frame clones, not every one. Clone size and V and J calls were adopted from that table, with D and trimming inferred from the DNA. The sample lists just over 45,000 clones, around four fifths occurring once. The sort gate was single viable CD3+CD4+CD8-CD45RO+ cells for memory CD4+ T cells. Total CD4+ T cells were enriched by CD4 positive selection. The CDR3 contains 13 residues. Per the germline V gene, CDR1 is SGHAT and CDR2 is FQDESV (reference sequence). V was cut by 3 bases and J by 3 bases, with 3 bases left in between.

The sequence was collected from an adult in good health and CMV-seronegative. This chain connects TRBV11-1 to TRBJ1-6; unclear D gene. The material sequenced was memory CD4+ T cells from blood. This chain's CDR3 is CASSFGYNSPLHF. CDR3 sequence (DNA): TGTGCCAGCAGCTTCGGCTATAATTCACCCCTCCACTTT. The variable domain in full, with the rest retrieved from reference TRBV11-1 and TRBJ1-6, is EAEVAQSPRYKITEKSQAVAFWCDPISGHATLYWYRQILGQGPELLVQFQDESVVDDSQLPKDRFSAERLKGVDSTLKIQPAELGDSAMYLCASSFGYNSPLHFGNGTRLTVT.